This T cell receptor (beta chain) was obtained from a study of blood T cell repertoires in COVID-19. Generated by immunoSEQ multiplex PCR, the TCRdb table keeps only in-frame clones and is missing some. Among about 190,000 clones listed, around 78% were seen once. Losses at the gene ends were 3 bases for V and 2 bases for J; bases not matched to a gene: 8. CDR3 length: 18 amino acids. Per germline, CDR1 KGHSH and CDR2 LQKENI. Source material: peripheral blood. The V and J genes are TRBV18 and TRBJ2-6, with 9 positions matching TRBD1. The clonotype was recovered from a woman of 80 years or more with active or convalescent COVID-19. In nucleotides, the CDR3 is TGTGCCAGCTCACCCCGGGACAGGGAAGGAACTGGGGCCAACGTCCTGACTTTC. Amino acid sequence: CASSPRDREGTGANVLTF.